Following are 16 T cell receptor beta chains from one sample sequenced in a study of T cell repertoires in cytomegalovirus infection. MiXCR, applied by TCRdb to the reads, yields one record per CDR3 protein. In the table there are 650,000 to 900,000 distinct CDR3 sequences, approximately 32% of which are singletons. Which antigens these TCRs recognize remains unknown. The sequencing here drew on cultured CD8+ T cells from PBMCs, taken from culture after CMV antigen stimulation. These receptors were collected from a human donor in good health (CMV status not recorded). Some clones in this sample may be carry-over from other donors' samples.

This clonotype has just a few counts. The genes are TRBV6-5 and TRBJ1-5, with a tentative D call TRBD1 (5 bases). Germline-derived CDR1 and CDR2 are MNHEY and SVGAGI. The V end was cut by 2 bases, the J end by 6 bases, with 11 bases between. This CDR3 has 14 residues. CDR3 region: CASSYNGGGQPQHF. The CDR3 region has the DNA TGTGCCAGCAGTTACAACGGGGGAGGTCAGCCCCAGCATTTT.

The J gene is TRBJ1-2, the V gene TRBV11-1, with D possibly being TRBD1 (6 bases). Trimming shortened V by 4 bases and J by 6 bases, and 15 bases separated the two germline ends. The CDR3 runs to 14 residues. The germline gives CDR1 SGHAT, CDR2 FQDESV (reference sequence). The CDR3 DNA reads as TGTGCCAGCAGCTCTCGACAGGATGGGGATGGCTACACCTTC. Its protein product is CASSSRQDGDGYTF.

This clonotype was counted at least ten times. The chain recombines TRBV11-1 with TRBJ2-5, with TRBD1 matching 8 bases. This CDR3 contains 16 residues. J gave up 2 bases and V 5 bases, and 10 bases lay outside the gene matches. Germline loops: CDR1 SGHAT, CDR2 FQDESV (reference sequence). This CDR3 reads CASSARQGRRQETQYF. CDR3 bases: TGTGCCAGCAGCGCGAGACAGGGGAGACGTCAAGAGACCCAGTACTTC.

The chain recombines TRBV15 with TRBJ2-1; the match to TRBD1 covers 7 bases. The V and J ends lost 0 bases and 5 bases, in that order; junction bases with no gene match: 10. The CDR3 consists of 17 residues. Germline CDR1 reads LNHNV; CDR2 reads YYDKDF (reference sequence). As DNA, the CDR3 is TGTGCCACCAGCAGAGAGCCCCCACAGGGGATTAACAATGAGCAGTTCTTC. It translates to CATSREPPQGINNEQFF.

The chain is built from TRBV6-2 or TRBV6-3 and TRBJ1-1, with 7 bases that match TRBD1. CDR3 size: 16 residues. The J segment lost 0 bases and the V segment lost 0 bases, leaving 4 bases of the junction unmatched. Germline V lookup: CDR1 MNHEY, CDR2 SVGEGT. As DNA, the CDR3 is TGTGCCAGCAGTTACTCGACAGGGTTGGTGAACACTGAAGCTTTCTTT. Its protein is CASSYSTGLVNTEAFF.

V gene TRBV12-3 or TRBV12-4 combines with J gene TRBJ2-4; D remains ambiguous. This CDR3 has 17 amino acids. V lost 3 bases and J lost 4, with 19 bases in between. The CDR3 loop reads CASSFKPEPMGKNIQYF. The CDR3 bases are TGTGCCAGCAGTTTTAAACCCGAACCAATGGGGAAAAACATTCAGTACTTC.

The rearrangement joins TRBV6-5 to TRBJ2-7; D remains ambiguous. The germline CDR1 and CDR2 sequences are MNHEY and SVGAGI. Trimming removed 2 bases at V and 6 bases at J, with 8 bases between. The CDR3 totals 12 residues. CDR3 DNA sequence: TGTGCCAGCAGTTACAAACGATCCGAGCAGTACTTC. It specifies CASSYKRSEQYF.

The sample holds a few counts of this clonotype. This sequence joins TRBV6-6 and TRBJ1-1, with TRBD1 matching over 11 bases. The CDR3 extends over 16 amino acids. V lost 6 bases, J lost 0 bases, and 6 bases stayed unmatched. Germline CDR1 and CDR2: MNHNY and SVGAGI (reference sequence). The CDR3 DNA is TGTGCCAGCAGCCCTTGGACAGGGGGCCTGAACACTGAAGCTTTCTTT. It translates to CASSPWTGGLNTEAFF.

The CDR3 nucleotides are TGTGCCAGCAGTCTTAAAGCCCCGACAGGTTATAGCAATCAGCCCCAGCATTTT. This sequence encodes CASSLKAPTGYSNQPQHF. The V call is TRBV27, the J call TRBJ1-5, with D perhaps matching TRBD1 (6 bases). V was pared by 5 bases and J by 0 bases, with 20 bases between. Per germline, CDR1 MNHEY and CDR2 SMNVEV (reference sequence). The CDR3 extends over 18 amino acids.

The genes are TRBV27 and TRBJ2-2, with D unresolved. CDR3 size: 13 residues. Germline CDR1 is MNHEY and CDR2 is SMNVEV (reference sequence). The ends were cut back, 1 base at V and 2 bases at J, with 2 bases in the middle. The CDR3 region is CASSLFNTGELFF. The CDR3 DNA reads TGTGCCAGCAGTTTATTTAACACCGGGGAGCTGTTTTTT.

The chain recombines TRBV5-4 with TRBJ1-2; the D gene is possibly TRBD1 (6 bases). The V end lost 2 bases, the J end lost 6 bases, and 14 bases lay between the germline ends. Germline assignment: CDR1 SGHNT and CDR2 YYREEE (reference sequence). The CDR3 has 14 residues. The DNA for the CDR3 is TGTGCCAGCAGCTTTGGAGGAGGGGGTGATGGCTACACCTTC. This gives the protein CASSFGGGGDGYTF.

This clonotype was picked up a small number of times. The rearrangement joins TRBV29-1 to TRBJ2-1, with D uncertain. The CDR3 sequence is 15 residues long. Deletions cut 3 bases from V and 3 bases from J, with 15 bases between. From germline, CDR1 is SQVTM and CDR2 ANQGSEA. The CDR3 is CSVDSVSLSYNEQFF. The CDR3 DNA reads TGCAGCGTTGATTCGGTTTCATTAAGCTACAATGAGCAGTTCTTC.

This clonotype was detected a few times. This sequence joins TRBV7-9 and TRBJ2-5; TRBD1 aligns across 7 bases. The CDR3 spans 15 residues. CDR1 and CDR2 (germline): SEHNR, FQNEAQ (reference sequence). Trimming cost V 4 bases and J 5 bases; bases outside gene matches: 10. CDR3 sequence (DNA): TGTGCCAGCAGCTACTCCGGGACAGTGGACGAGACCCAGTACTTC. The encoded protein is CASSYSGTVDETQYF.

The rearrangement links TRBV7-6 to TRBJ2-3; 8 nucleotides agree with TRBD1. The germline V gene has CDR1 SGHVS and CDR2 FNYEAQ. V lost 4 bases, J lost 4 bases, and 4 bases stayed unmatched. The CDR3 totals 14 residues. The CDR3 is CASSSEQGADTQYF. CDR3 DNA sequence: TGTGCCAGCAGCTCCGAACAGGGGGCAGATACGCAGTATTTT.

J is TRBJ2-7 and V is TRBV6-8; 7 nucleotides match TRBD1. CDR1 is MNHGY, CDR2 SAAAGT, per germline. CDR3 size: 15 residues. V shed 5 bases, J shed 4 bases, and the junction held 11 bases outside the gene matches. CDR3 in amino acids: CASSSLPGQIYEQYF. For the CDR3, the DNA is TGTGCCAGCAGTAGCCTGCCGGGACAGATTTACGAGCAGTACTTC.

This clonotype was seen more than once but under ten times. This chain links TRBV7-9 with TRBJ2-7, with 8 bases that match TRBD1. Germline CDR1 SEHNR, CDR2 FQNEAQ (reference sequence). V lost 5 bases to trimming and J lost 0 bases; unmatched junction nucleotides: 12. The CDR3 is made up of 17 amino acids. The DNA for the CDR3 is TGTGCCAGCAGCCCCCGACAGGGGCTAGTGGGCTCCTACGAGCAGTACGTC. This sequence encodes CASSPRQGLVGSYEQYV.